What follows are 28 T cell receptor beta chains derived from one specimen sequenced in a study of shared clonotypes between healthy human individuals. The table came from immunoSEQ multiplex PCR; TCRdb's copy has only in-frame clones and leaves some out. The table shows 2 million to 2.5 million clones, with about nine tenths occurring only once. Sequenced material: naive CD4+ T cells from PBMCs. Subset denoted: CD45RA+ positively selected. These TCRs come from a man aged 18 to 30 in good health. Some clones in this sample may be carry-over from other donors' samples.

This chain uses TRBV6-1 with TRBJ1-2; perhaps TRBD1 as D (6 bases). CDR1 is MNHNS and CDR2 is SASEGT in the germline V gene. The V gene lost 6 bases and the J gene lost 8 bases, with 16 bases spanning the gap. CDR3 length: 13 amino acids. The CDR3 sequence is CASRRGQTGGYTF. The CDR3 coding sequence is TGTGCCAGCAGGAGAGGACAGACGGGAGGCTACACCTTC.

This clone occurred once. The chain employs TRBV28 and TRBJ2-7; 11 bases line up with TRBD1. The CDR3 is made up of 15 amino acids. The junction had 6 bases not matched to a gene; V was cut back by 6 bases and J by 2 bases. The germline gives CDR1 MDHEN, CDR2 SYDVKM. The CDR3 sequence is CASRPGQGGTYEQYF. In nucleotides, the CDR3 is TGTGCCAGCAGACCGGGACAGGGGGGAACCTACGAGCAGTACTTC.

V is TRBV14 and J is TRBJ1-2, with TRBD1 matching 8 bases. After removal of 4 bases from V and 4 bases from J, the junction contained 5 bases not matched to a gene. Germline values: CDR1 SGHDN, CDR2 FVKESK. The CDR3 is made up of 14 amino acids. The CDR3 loop reads CASSPRQGFYGYTF. CDR3 DNA: TGTGCCAGCAGCCCCCGACAGGGGTTCTATGGCTACACCTTC.

Note on this clone: The same CDR3 can be traced to other DNA sequences in this sample. V is TRBV5-6 and J is TRBJ2-1, with a tentative D call TRBD2 (6 bases). V was trimmed by 4 bases and J by 0 bases, leaving 8 bases between them. CDR3 length equals 14 residues. Germline assignment: CDR1 SGHDT and CDR2 YYEEEE. The DNA of the CDR3 is TGTGCCAGCAGCCGGAGGGGCTCCTACAATGAGCAGTTCTTC. It yields the protein CASSRRGSYNEQFF.

V gene TRBV2 combines with J gene TRBJ1-2; D perhaps matches TRBD1 (6 bases). Germline assignment: CDR1 SNHLY and CDR2 FYNNEI. The CDR3 has 11 amino acids. Trimming removed 6 bases from V and 8 bases from J, with 10 bases in between. DNA for the CDR3: TGTGCCAGCAGACAGGGATGGGGCTACACCTTC. Its protein product is CASRQGWGYTF. The whole variable domain, filled in from reference TRBV2 and TRBJ1-2, reads EPEVTQTPSHQVTQMGQEVILRCVPISNHLYFYWYRQILGQKVEFLVSFYNNEISEKSEIFDDQFSVERPDGSNFTLKIRSTKLEDSAMYFCASRQGWGYTFGSGTRLTVV.

The chain recombines TRBV5-8 with TRBJ2-5, with 7 bases aligning to TRBD2. CDR3 length: 16 amino acids. Looked up from germline, CDR1 is SGHTS and CDR2 is YDEGEE. Unmatched junction bases numbered 12, after V lost 2 bases and J lost 5 bases. The CDR3 region has the DNA TGTGCCAGCAGCTTTAAAGGCGGGAGAAGTTGGGAGACCCAGTACTTC. This codes for CASSFKGGRSWETQYF.

The CDR3 DNA reads as TGTGCCAGCAGAATTAACCTGGGGACAGGCTTTAATCAGCCCCAGCATTTT. Residues: CASRINLGTGFNQPQHF. The chain links TRBV2 to TRBJ1-5; TRBD1 matches 8 bases. The V gene's germline CDR1 is SNHLY and CDR2 FYNNEI. The CDR3 loop spans 17 amino acids. V dropped 6 bases and J dropped 4; count of bases not matched to a gene: 14.

The V and J genes are TRBV30 and TRBJ2-5; 9 nucleotides line up with TRBD2. The V segment lost 5 bases and the J segment 4 bases; nucleotides outside the gene matches: 14. CDR3 length: 16 residues. Germline CDR1 GTSNPN, CDR2 SVGIG (reference sequence). CDR3 sequence reads: CAWGGGSREGSETQYF. The CDR3 coding sequence is TGTGCCTGGGGGGGAGGTTCGCGGGAGGGTTCAGAGACCCAGTACTTC.

The chain is built from TRBV7-8 and TRBJ2-1, with unresolved D. Germline loops: CDR1 SGHVS, CDR2 FQNEAQ. Trimming took 1 base from V and 10 from J, leaving 2 bases between them. The length of the CDR3 is 10 residues. The CDR3 sequence is CASSLVEQFF. For the CDR3, the DNA is TGTGCCAGCAGCTTAGTCGAGCAGTTCTTC.

As regards this clone: Within the sample, other DNA sequences also encode this same CDR3. The J gene is TRBJ1-2, the V gene TRBV19, with D unresolved. The V gene's germline CDR1 is LNHDA and CDR2 SQIVND (reference sequence). Trimming removed 5 bases from V and 0 bases from J, with 7 bases in between. The CDR3 contains 13 residues. Written as DNA, the CDR3 is TGTGCCAGTAGTTACAGCGCTAACTATGGCTACACCTTC. It codes for CASSYSANYGYTF. Looking up the rest from reference TRBV19 and TRBJ1-2 gives the full variable domain: DGGITQSPKYLFRKEGQNVTLSCEQNLNHDAMYWYRQDPGQGLRLIYYSQIVNDFQKGDIAEGYSVSREKKESFPLTVTSAQKNPTAFYLCASSYSANYGYTFGSGTRLTVV.

This clone has more than one count but fewer than ten. In DNA, the CDR3 is TGTGCCATCAGTGAGACGAGTCTGAATGCTTACACCTTC. Protein sequence: CAISETSLNAYTF. J is TRBJ1-2 and V is TRBV10-3; D gene uncertain. CDR1 is ENHRY, CDR2 SYGVKD, per germline. Trimming pared 2 bases from V and 11 bases from J, leaving 15 bases between. The CDR3 extends over 13 amino acids.

This clone was detected once. This chain links TRBV5-8 with TRBJ2-7; tentatively, D is TRBD1 (6 bases). CDR3 length equals 14 residues. Trimming left V 4 bases short and J 2 bases short, with 13 bases between. The V gene's germline CDR1 is SGHTS and CDR2 YDEGEE. The CDR3 spells CASSRTERPYEQYF. The DNA for the CDR3 is TGTGCCAGCAGCCGGACAGAAAGACCCTACGAGCAGTACTTC.

About this clone: At the DNA level, this CDR3 is encoded by other sequences in the same sample as well. The chain couples TRBV6-1 to TRBJ2-5; tentatively, D is TRBD1 (6 bases). This CDR3 is 14 amino acids long. The germline V gene has CDR1 MNHNS and CDR2 SASEGT. The V gene lost 1 base and the J gene lost 1 base, with 7 bases spanning the gap. CDR3 DNA: TGTGCCAGCAGTGAAGACAGGGTCCAAGAGACCCAGTACTTC. Translation gives CASSEDRVQETQYF.

This sequence joins TRBV19 and TRBJ1-2; D call uncertain. CDR1 and CDR2 (germline): LNHDA, SQIVND (reference sequence). The CDR3 is 10 residues long. The V gene lost 4 bases and the J gene lost 10 bases, with 7 bases spanning the gap. The CDR3 DNA sequence: TGTGCCAGTAGTAAGGGCACCTACACCTTC. Translating gives CASSKGTYTF.

This clone was counted once. J is TRBJ2-7 and V is TRBV4-1; weak D call: TRBD2 (6 bases). Germline V gene lookup returns CDR1 MGHRA and CDR2 YSYEKL. This CDR3 spans 17 amino acids. Trimming removed 4 bases at V and 2 bases at J, with 21 bases between. In DNA, the CDR3 is TGCGCCAGCAGCCTGACGGGCCCTCCGGGACTCACCTACGAGCAGTACTTC. It is translated as CASSLTGPPGLTYEQYF.

The chain combines TRBV7-9 with TRBJ1-4; D call uncertain. The CDR3 sequence is 14 residues long. Trimming left V 3 bases short and J 8 bases short, with 13 bases between. Looked up from germline, CDR1 is SEHNR and CDR2 is FQNEAQ (reference sequence). The CDR3 reads CASSFGKIQEKLFF. The DNA of the CDR3 is TGTGCCAGCAGCTTTGGGAAGATTCAGGAAAAACTGTTTTTT.

The chain carries TRBV25-1 and TRBJ2-2; a possible D gene is TRBD2 (6 bases). Per the germline V gene, CDR1 is MGHDK and CDR2 is SYGVNS. V was cut by 2 bases and J by 4 bases, with 8 bases left in between. The CDR3 totals 14 residues. CDR3 region: CASSEAGGTGELFF. CDR3 DNA: TGTGCCAGCAGTGAAGCCGGGGGCACCGGGGAGCTGTTTTTT.

The chain joins TRBV6-5 to TRBJ1-1; TRBD1 might be the D (5 bases). The CDR3 loop spans 12 amino acids. Trimming removed 4 bases at V and 7 bases at J, with 10 bases between. Per the germline V gene, CDR1 is MNHEY and CDR2 is SVGAGI. The DNA of the CDR3 is TGTGCCAGCAGTTCGACAGAGGGTGAAGCTTTCTTT. This codes for CASSSTEGEAFF.

V usage is TRBV7-9 and J usage is TRBJ2-7; possibly TRBD1 for D (6 bases). Trimming removed 5 bases at V and 5 bases at J, with 10 bases between. The CDR3 totals 12 residues. The V gene's germline CDR1 is SEHNR and CDR2 FQNEAQ (reference sequence). The CDR3 region is CASSLQGHEQYF. CDR3 DNA sequence: TGTGCCAGCAGCCTGCAGGGGCACGAGCAGTACTTC.

The rearrangement joins TRBV28 to TRBJ2-7, with TRBD1 matching over 10 bases. This CDR3 is built from 16 residues. Per the germline V gene, CDR1 is MDHEN and CDR2 is SYDVKM. The J segment lost 2 bases and the V segment lost 5 bases, leaving 9 bases of the junction unmatched. The CDR3 here is CASSPTTGGVTYEQYF. The CDR3 DNA is TGTGCCAGCAGTCCAACGACAGGGGGCGTTACCTACGAGCAGTACTTC.

This sequence joins TRBV7-9 and TRBJ1-5; no definite D call. Trimming cost V 2 bases and J 4 bases, with 6 bases left between them. The CDR3 loop spans 13 amino acids. CDR1 SEHNR and CDR2 FQNEAQ come from the germline V gene (reference sequence). This CDR3 reads CASSLTDNQPQHF. The CDR3 DNA reads as TGTGCCAGCAGCTTAACAGATAATCAGCCCCAGCATTTT.

This rearrangement joins TRBV6-5 to TRBJ1-1; 7 bases agree with TRBD1. The J segment lost 10 bases and the V segment lost 5 bases, leaving 16 bases of the junction unmatched. CDR1 and CDR2 from the germline V gene are MNHEY and SVGAGI. This CDR3 has 15 amino acids. This CDR3 is CASSPEGEGARGAFF. DNA of the CDR3: TGTGCCAGCAGTCCCGAGGGGGAGGGGGCGCGAGGAGCTTTCTTT.

The rearrangement joins TRBV27 to TRBJ1-1, with D unclear. The V and J ends lost 7 bases and 6 bases respectively, with 21 bases between them. This CDR3 comprises 15 residues. CDR1 and CDR2 (germline): MNHEY, SMNVEV (reference sequence). Written as DNA, the CDR3 is TGTGCCAGCACCCCCACCCCAGGCCGAGGCGCTGAAGCTTTCTTT. This encodes CASTPTPGRGAEAFF.

This chain joins TRBV7-3 and TRBJ2-1, with TRBD2 matching over 10 bases. V lost 5 bases, J lost 9 bases, and 7 bases stayed unmatched. The V gene's germline CDR1 is SGHTA and CDR2 FQGTGA. This CDR3 has 14 amino acids. CDR3 loop: CASSVTSGPGEQFF. The CDR3 region has the DNA TGTGCCAGCAGCGTGACTAGCGGGCCGGGTGAGCAGTTCTTC.

J is TRBJ2-1 and V is TRBV29-1; perhaps TRBD1 as D (8 bases). The germline CDR1 and CDR2 sequences are SQVTM and ANQGSEA. The length of the CDR3 is 14 residues. V lost 4 bases to trimming and J lost 5 bases, with 15 bases between them. In DNA, the CDR3 is TGCAGCGTTGCCGGACAGGGAGGGCACAATGAGCAGTTCTTC. Its protein product is CSVAGQGGHNEQFF.

This clone was counted between two and nine times. CDR3 sequence: CSVGQGGSYGYTF. CDR3 DNA: TGCAGCGTTGGACAGGGAGGCAGCTATGGCTACACCTTC. The rearrangement uses TRBV29-1 and TRBJ1-2, with 7 nucleotides matching TRBD1. Per the germline V gene, CDR1 is SQVTM and CDR2 is ANQGSEA. The CDR3 loop spans 13 amino acids. Trimming took 4 bases from V and 4 from J; bases not matched to a gene: 6.

The chain uses TRBV7-3 and TRBJ2-7, with 7 bases matching TRBD2. Germline V gene data show CDR1 as SGHTA and CDR2 as FQGTGA. The V gene end was trimmed by 3 bases and the J gene end by 9 bases; junction bases not matched to a gene: 8. CDR3 length: 13 amino acids. CDR3 sequence: CASSFDRSGTQYF. The CDR3 nucleotides read TGTGCCAGCAGCTTTGATCGCAGCGGGACGCAGTACTTC. The entire variable domain, with the rest obtained from reference TRBV7-3 and TRBJ2-7, is as follows: GAGVSQTPSNKVTEKGKYVELRCDPISGHTALYWYRQSLGQGPEFLIYFQGTGAADDSGLPNDRFFAVRPEGSVSTLKIQRTERGDSAVYLCASSFDRSGTQYFGPGTRLTVT.

The rearrangement links TRBV27 to TRBJ2-7; 10 bases map to TRBD1. The V segment lost 5 bases and the J segment 8 bases; nucleotides outside the gene matches: 12. This CDR3 comprises 15 residues. Germline V lookup: CDR1 MNHEY, CDR2 SMNVEV (reference sequence). The DNA of the CDR3 is TGTGCCAGCAGTCTACCGGGACAGGGGTCTACGAAGCAGTACTTC. It encodes CASSLPGQGSTKQYF.